The clone carrying this T cell receptor beta chain has just a few counts. The antigen remains undetermined. Germline V gives CDR1 SGHNT, CDR2 YYREEE (reference sequence). V dropped 3 bases and J dropped 0 bases, with 12 bases sitting between them. The CDR3 length is 16 residues. The data belong to a study of cytomegalovirus exposure and HLA in healthy donors. Study background: Unique TCRs numbering about 87 million, obtained from HLA-typed donors, made up an early data release. Study-level findings and limits: In a later analysis, a genetic analysis reported fewer productive-TCR N-insertions in an Asian-associated ancestry cluster than the cohort average. A later analysis found most CMV-associated TCR beta chains apparently HLA-restricted. Upon later analysis, HLA-associated TCR beta chains proved more clonally expanded than other, equally common chains.

This PCR relied on a set of 60 Vbeta primers and 13 Jbeta primers. Assay: immunoSEQ multiplex PCR; the TCRdb copy retains only in-frame clones and omits some. Counted here are 200,000 or so clones, approximately 82% occurring once; the ten biggest clones make up over 3.5%. This TCR was recovered from a male donor in good health and CMV-seronegative. The chain is built from TRBV5-4 and TRBJ1-4; D gene ambiguous. The sample comprised PBMCs. The CDR3 bases are TGTGCCAGCAGCTCGGGAGCTTTAACAACTAATGAAAAACTGTTTTTT. Protein: CASSSGALTTNEKLFF.